The clone carrying this T cell receptor beta chain was observed at least ten times. Its antigen remains unidentified. The sample is drawn from a study of Graves' ophthalmopathy and Graves' hyperthyroidism. Study conclusions and caveats: Sensitivity reached 85% to 90% and specificity approximately 81% for a 13-signature model separating ophthalmopathy from stable hyperthyroidism.

Amplification from RNA transcripts yielded the TCR beta CDR3 regions. An opening RT-PCR round employed HTBI primers and preceded a second-round multiplex PCR. TCRdb independently ran MiXCR on the multiplex PCR reads; one entry per CDR3 protein. The sample holds about 220,000 distinct CDR3 sequences, 20% to 25% seen once. This clonotype originated in a woman in her fifties or sixties with Graves' ophthalmopathy. Sequencing used peripheral blood.

In nucleotides, the CDR3 is TGTGCCAGCAGTTACTCGAGGGCAGACCCAAACTATGGCTACACCTTC. This encodes CASSYSRADPNYGYTF. The chain links TRBV6-5 to TRBJ1-2; D unclear. Germline V gives CDR1 MNHEY, CDR2 SVGAGI. This CDR3 spans 16 amino acids. With 0 bases removed from V and 2 bases from J, the gap between germline ends came to 13 bases.